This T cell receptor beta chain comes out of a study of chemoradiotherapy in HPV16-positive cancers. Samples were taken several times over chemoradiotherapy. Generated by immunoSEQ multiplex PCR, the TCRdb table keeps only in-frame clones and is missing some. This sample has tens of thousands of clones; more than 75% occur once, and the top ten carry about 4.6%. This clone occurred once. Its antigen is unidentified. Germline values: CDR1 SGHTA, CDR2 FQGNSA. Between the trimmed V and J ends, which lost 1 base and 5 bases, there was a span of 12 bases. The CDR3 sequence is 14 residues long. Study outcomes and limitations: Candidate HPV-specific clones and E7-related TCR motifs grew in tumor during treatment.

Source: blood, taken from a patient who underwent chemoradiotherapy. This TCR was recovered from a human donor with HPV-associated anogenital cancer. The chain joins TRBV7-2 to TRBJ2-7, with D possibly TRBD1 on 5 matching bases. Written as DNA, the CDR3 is TGTGCCAGCAGCTTAGATTTGGGGCGACACGAGCAGTACTTC. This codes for CASSLDLGRHEQYF.